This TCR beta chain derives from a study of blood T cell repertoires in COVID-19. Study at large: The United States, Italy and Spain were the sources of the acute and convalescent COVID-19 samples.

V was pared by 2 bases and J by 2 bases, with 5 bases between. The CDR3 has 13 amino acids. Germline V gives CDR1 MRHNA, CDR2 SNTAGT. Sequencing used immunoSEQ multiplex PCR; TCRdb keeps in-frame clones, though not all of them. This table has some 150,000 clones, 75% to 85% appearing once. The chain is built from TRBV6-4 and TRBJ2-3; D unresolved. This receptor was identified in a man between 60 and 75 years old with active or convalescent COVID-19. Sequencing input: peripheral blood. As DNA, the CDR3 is TGTGCCAGCAGTGACCCCAACACAGATACGCAGTATTTT. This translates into CASSDPNTDTQYF.